Each of the 18 T cell receptor beta chains below was sequenced from the same sample in a study of T cell changes during pregnancy in multiple sclerosis. The assay was immunoSEQ multiplex PCR, and TCRdb's table has in-frame clones only and misses some. The sample has under 65,000 clones, 93% seen once. Specimen: CD8+ T cells from peripheral blood mononuclear cells, collected in the second trimester of pregnancy. All receptors come from a female donor with multiple sclerosis, enrolled in a pregnancy study.

The sample holds one count of this clone. This rearrangement joins TRBV4-1 to TRBJ1-1; D unclear. The germline V and J ends were trimmed by 4 bases and 8 bases, with 14 bases remaining between them. The CDR3 runs 13 residues. Germline values: CDR1 MGHRA, CDR2 YSYEKL. The CDR3 region has the DNA TGCGCCAGCAGCCCCCAAGGAGGTCTAGAAGCTTTCTTT. This codes for CASSPQGGLEAFF.

This chain links TRBV12-5 with TRBJ1-5, with D possibly matching TRBD1 (6 bases). This CDR3 region has 18 residues. Germline CDR1 reads LGHNT; CDR2 reads FRNRAP. V was cut by 0 bases and J by 3 bases, with 18 bases left in between. The CDR3 DNA reads as TGTGCTAGTGGTTTGGTATACCCCGGGGGGGCTGACAATCAGCCCCAGCATTTT. The encoded protein is CASGLVYPGGADNQPQHF.

CDR3 nucleotides: TGTGCCAGCAGTTTGACTACCGGTGAACTATTTTGGGAGCAGTACTTC. This translates into CASSLTTGELFWEQYF. The chain combines TRBV27 with TRBJ2-7; possible D gene TRBD2, 5 bases. Germline-derived CDR1 and CDR2 are MNHEY and SMNVEV (reference sequence). Trimming shortened V by 3 bases and J by 7 bases, and 22 bases separated the two germline ends. CDR3 length: 16 residues.

This chain links TRBV15 with TRBJ1-1; TRBD1 is a possible D gene (6 bases). Deletions cut 0 bases from V and 2 bases from J, with 10 bases between. CDR3 size: 15 residues. Germline CDR1 reads LNHNV; CDR2 reads YYDKDF (reference sequence). The CDR3 DNA reads TGTGCCACCAGCAGAGATCGGGGGGCTAACACTGAAGCTTTCTTT. Translation gives CATSRDRGANTEAFF. The entire variable domain, with the rest obtained from reference TRBV15 and TRBJ1-1, is as follows: DAMVIQNPRYQVTQFGKPVTLSCSQTLNHNVMYWYQQKSSQAPKLLFHYYDKDFNNEADTPDNFQSRRPNTSFCFLDIRSPGLGDTAMYLCATSRDRGANTEAFFGQGTRLTVV.

V is TRBV27 and J is TRBJ2-3; D unresolved. Trimming took off 1 base at V and 2 bases at J, with 10 bases between the two ends. Looked up from germline, CDR1 is MNHEY and CDR2 is SMNVEV (reference sequence). This CDR3 comprises 15 residues. The CDR3 DNA reads TGTGCCAGCAGTTTATTCGGAACAGTCACAGATACGCAGTATTTT. Translating gives CASSLFGTVTDTQYF.

The chain recombines TRBV2 with TRBJ2-1, with D hard to call. The length of the CDR3 is 15 residues. Looked up from germline, CDR1 is SNHLY and CDR2 is FYNNEI. Deletions cut 10 bases from V and 0 bases from J, with 16 bases between. CDR3 amino acids: CATPLYGSSYNEQFF. CDR3 nucleotide sequence: TGTGCCACCCCTTTGTACGGTAGCTCCTACAATGAGCAGTTCTTC.

The chain links TRBV5-1 to TRBJ2-5, with a weak D call TRBD2 (5 bases). Germline CDR1 is SGHRS and CDR2 is YFSETQ. This CDR3 spans 14 amino acids. The V gene lost 4 bases and the J gene lost 1 base, with 11 bases spanning the gap. CDR3 DNA sequence: TGCGCCAGCAGCCCGAGGGTAGCCCAAGAGACCCAGTACTTC. As protein: CASSPRVAQETQYF.

CDR3 nucleotides: TGTGCCAGTAGCCACGGGACAGGTGGGGAAAAACTGTTTTTT. This sequence encodes CASSHGTGGEKLFF. The gene calls are TRBV19 and TRBJ1-4; 8 bases are shared with TRBD1. The CDR3 is 14 amino acids. Germline V lookup: CDR1 LNHDA, CDR2 SQIVND (reference sequence). V was clipped by 6 bases and J by 8 bases; unmatched bases: 8.

V gene TRBV11-1 combines with J gene TRBJ2-5; TRBD1 matches at 9 bases. The V gene end was trimmed by 4 bases and the J gene end by 4 bases; junction bases not matched to a gene: 4. Germline V gene data show CDR1 as SGHAT and CDR2 as FQDESV (reference sequence). The CDR3 length is 14 residues. The CDR3 spells CASSSGTGRETQYF. DNA of the CDR3: TGTGCCAGCAGCTCCGGGACAGGGAGAGAGACCCAGTACTTC.

This clone was seen a handful of times. The chain carries TRBV5-1 and TRBJ2-3, with 12 bases fitting TRBD1. The CDR3 spans 17 residues. The trim removed 0 bases at V and 3 bases at J, leaving 5 bases unmatched. Germline V gene data show CDR1 as SGHRS and CDR2 as YFSETQ. The chain's CDR3 is CASSLEGQGAGTDTQYF. The DNA of the CDR3 is TGCGCCAGCAGCTTGGAGGGACAGGGGGCTGGAACAGATACGCAGTATTTT.

In nucleotides, the CDR3 is TGCGCCAGCAGCCAAGCAGGAAACACAGATACGCAGTATTTT. Translating gives CASSQAGNTDTQYF. V gene TRBV4-1 combines with J gene TRBJ2-3, with D unclear. V was shortened by 1 base and J by 2 bases, with 7 bases between the two germline ends. Germline assignment: CDR1 MGHRA and CDR2 YSYEKL. This CDR3 has 14 residues.

The chain employs TRBV7-9 and TRBJ1-3; D perhaps matches TRBD1 (5 bases). Germline values: CDR1 SEHNR, CDR2 FQNEAQ (reference sequence). The CDR3 is 15 amino acids. Trimming shortened V by 2 bases and J by 2 bases, and 10 bases separated the two germline ends. The CDR3 reads CASSLSRVPGNTIYF. In DNA form, the CDR3 reads TGTGCCAGCAGCTTAAGCAGGGTTCCTGGAAACACCATATATTTT.

The V and J genes are TRBV10-3 and TRBJ2-7, with 9 bases that match TRBD1. This CDR3 comprises 12 residues. Germline CDR1 and CDR2: ENHRY and SYGVKD. J was trimmed by 3 bases and V by 11 bases; bases with no gene match: 5. The CDR3 DNA reads as TGTGCCGCCGGACAGGGGATCTACGAGCAGTACTTC. Translating it yields CAAGQGIYEQYF.

In its sample, this clone was seen once. This chain uses TRBV9 with TRBJ2-5; tentative D call: TRBD2 (5 bases). The CDR3 runs to 16 residues. The V gene's germline CDR1 is SGDLS and CDR2 YYNGEE. Trimming left V 4 bases short and J 4 bases short, with 20 bases between. The chain's CDR3 is CASSPVGLPVGETQYF. The CDR3 DNA is TGTGCCAGCAGCCCCGTCGGACTCCCGGTGGGAGAGACCCAGTACTTC.

This clone appeared a single time. This rearrangement joins TRBV7-6 to TRBJ2-1, with TRBD1 as a possible D gene (6 bases). V gave up 5 bases and J gave up 8 bases, with 19 bases separating them. The CDR3 has 15 residues. Germline CDR1 reads SGHVS; CDR2 reads FNYEAQ. The CDR3 DNA sequence: TGTGCCAGCAGCAGATCAGGGGCTTACGGCGATGAGCAGTTCTTC. Amino acids: CASSRSGAYGDEQFF. Full variable domain (remainder filled in from reference TRBV7-6 and TRBJ2-1): GAGVSQSPRYKVTKRGQDVALRCDPISGHVSLYWYRQALGQGPEFLTYFNYEAQQDKSGLPNDRFSAERPEGSISTLTIQRTEQRDSAMYRCASSRSGAYGDEQFFGPGTRLTVL.

The chain has TRBV28 and TRBJ1-5; perhaps TRBD1 as D (6 bases). CDR3 length equals 13 residues. Germline CDR1 MDHEN, CDR2 SYDVKM. V dropped 10 bases and J dropped 4 bases, with 14 bases sitting between them. The CDR3 bases are TGTGCCACCCGAGGGGGACCAAATCAGCCCCAGCATTTT. Protein sequence: CATRGGPNQPQHF.

This clone was observed a few times. V and J are TRBV28 and TRBJ1-1, with 11 bases that match TRBD1. V was pared by 4 bases and J by 5 bases, with 6 bases of the junction left unmatched. The germline V gene has CDR1 MDHEN and CDR2 SYDVKM. The CDR3 loop spans 15 amino acids. CDR3 DNA sequence: TGTGCCAGCAGTTCCGCCTGGGACAGGGGGACTGAAGCTTTCTTT. This encodes CASSSAWDRGTEAFF.

Points on this clone: The sample holds other DNA sequences that translate to the same CDR3. The rearrangement joins TRBV13 to TRBJ2-7; 7 bases agree with TRBD1. The J segment lost 2 bases and the V segment lost 1 base, leaving 5 bases of the junction unmatched. The germline gives CDR1 PRHDT, CDR2 FYEKMQ (reference sequence). The CDR3 has 15 residues. The CDR3 loop is CASSLARTGTYEQYF. The CDR3 region has the DNA TGTGCCAGCAGCTTAGCTCGGACAGGCACCTACGAGCAGTACTTC.